This T cell receptor (beta chain) was found in a study of OX40 agonist ivuxolimab in advanced cancers. Study context: Eligibility rules accepted prior anti-PD-1, anti-PD-L1 or anti-CTLA-4 therapy, and 35% to 45% had some.

Profiled with immunoSEQ multiplex PCR; TCRdb holds only in-frame clones, not every one. The table lists just over 60,000 clones, approximately 86% of them singletons. Germline CDR1 ENHRY, CDR2 SYGVKD. The V and J ends lost 6 bases and 2 bases, in that order; junction bases with no gene match: 4. The CDR3 is 14 residues long. This clone appeared a single time. Sequenced material: CD4+ or CD8+ T cells sorted from blood, taken in a trial of the OX40 agonist ivuxolimab. The TCR originated in an adult with an advanced solid tumor such as melanoma, head and neck, liver or kidney cancer. The chain joins TRBV10-3 to TRBJ2-3, with 8 bases identical to TRBD2. CDR3 DNA sequence: TGTGCCATCAGCCCGGGAGGGCACACAGATACGCAGTATTTT. This sequence encodes CAISPGGHTDTQYF.